This T cell receptor (beta chain) is drawn from a study of T cells in Graves' hyperthyroidism and ophthalmopathy. Study-level findings and limits: Also found in blood were most expanded thyroid clonotypes above 0.001.

TCR beta CDR3 sequences were amplified from RNA transcripts. The HTBI set primed first-round TCR CDR3 RT-PCR. From the multiplex PCR reads, TCRdb called clonotypes with MiXCR, one entry per CDR3 protein. The data show 300,000 to 450,000 distinct CDR3 sequences, 13% seen once. CDR3 length equals 15 residues. The trim removed 2 bases at V and 4 bases at J, leaving 2 bases unmatched. The sample holds many counts of this clonotype. Antigen: not known. The sequence was collected from a man aged 25 to 40 with Graves' hyperthyroidism that later progressed to Graves' ophthalmopathy. The chain employs TRBV12-3 or TRBV12-4 and TRBJ2-2, with 9 positions matching TRBD2. The sequenced sample consisted of blood. The CDR3 region has the DNA TGTGCCAGCAGTTTACAGCGGGGGGCCACCGGGGAGCTGTTTTTT. Its protein product is CASSLQRGATGELFF.